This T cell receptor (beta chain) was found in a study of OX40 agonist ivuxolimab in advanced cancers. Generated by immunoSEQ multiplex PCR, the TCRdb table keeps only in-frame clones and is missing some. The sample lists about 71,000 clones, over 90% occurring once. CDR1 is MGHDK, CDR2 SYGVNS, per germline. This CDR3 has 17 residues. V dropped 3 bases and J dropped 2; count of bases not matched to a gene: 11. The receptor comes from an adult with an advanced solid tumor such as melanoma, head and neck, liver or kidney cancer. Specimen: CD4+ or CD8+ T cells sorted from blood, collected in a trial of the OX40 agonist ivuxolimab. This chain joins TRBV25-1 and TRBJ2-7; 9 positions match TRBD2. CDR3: CASSESSGASSPYEQYF. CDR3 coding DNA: TGTGCCAGCAGTGAGTCTAGCGGGGCGTCCTCACCCTACGAGCAGTACTTC.